The 29 T cell receptor beta chains below come from one sample, sequenced in a study of cytomegalovirus exposure and HLA in healthy donors. PCR used 60 Vbeta primers and 13 Jbeta primers. Measured with immunoSEQ multiplex PCR; TCRdb has only the in-frame clones, and not every one. The sample has 100,000 to 150,000 clones, around 72% seen once; the top ten hold less than 2%. Sequencing used PBMCs. These receptors were taken from a woman aged 40 to 50 in good health and CMV-seronegative.

The chain has TRBV15 and TRBJ2-7, with D maybe TRBD2 (5 bases). Germline assignment: CDR1 LNHNV and CDR2 YYDKDF (reference sequence). The CDR3 contains 14 residues. Trimming removed 6 bases at V and 7 bases at J, with 19 bases between. The CDR3 sequence is CATRRGPSSGEQYF. As DNA, the CDR3 is TGTGCCACCAGGCGCGGGCCGAGCTCGGGGGAGCAGTACTTC.

This chain joins TRBV7-9 and TRBJ2-7; TRBD1 aligns across 7 bases. The trim removed 1 base at V and 0 bases at J, leaving 9 bases unmatched. This CDR3 is built from 17 residues. Germline V gives CDR1 SEHNR, CDR2 FQNEAQ (reference sequence). CDR3 nucleotide sequence: TGTGCCAGCAGCTTAGGTAGACAGGGAGTGGGCTCCTACGAGCAGTACTTC. Its protein is CASSLGRQGVGSYEQYF.

Only a few counts were recorded for this clone. The chain couples TRBV11-2 to TRBJ1-5; perhaps TRBD1 as D (6 bases). This CDR3 has 15 residues. Germline V gene lookup returns CDR1 SGHAT and CDR2 FQNNGV. V lost 3 bases and J 1 base, leaving 10 bases between the germline ends. CDR3 bases: TGTGCCAGCAGCTTGACGCAGGGGAGCAATCAGCCCCAGCATTTT. Translation gives CASSLTQGSNQPQHF. Looking up the rest from reference TRBV11-2 and TRBJ1-5 gives the full variable domain: EAGVAQSPRYKIIEKRQSVAFWCNPISGHATLYWYQQILGQGPKLLIQFQNNGVVDDSQLPKDRFSAERLKGVDSTLKIQPAKLEDSAVYLCASSLTQGSNQPQHFGDGTRLSIL.

This clone was recorded a few times. V gene TRBV5-1 combines with J gene TRBJ1-1, with TRBD1 identical over 8 bases. CDR3 size: 14 residues. V shed 4 bases and J 6 bases; nucleotides not matched to a gene: 8. Germline CDR1 SGHRS, CDR2 YFSETQ. For the CDR3, the DNA is TGCGCCAGCAGCCCGACGGACAGGGTCGCTGAAGCTTTCTTT. Translation gives CASSPTDRVAEAFF.

The V call is TRBV7-2, the J call TRBJ2-1, with 10 positions matching TRBD2. From germline, CDR1 is SGHTA and CDR2 FQGNSA. Trimming at V came to 0 bases and at J to 8 bases, leaving 4 bases not matched to a gene. The CDR3 consists of 15 residues. CDR3: CASSLAAGGPHEQFF. DNA for the CDR3: TGTGCCAGCAGCTTAGCAGCGGGGGGGCCGCATGAGCAGTTCTTC.

This clone has only one observation. The V gene is TRBV5-1, the J gene TRBJ2-5, with a weak D call TRBD1 (6 bases). The V end was cut by 1 base, the J end by 5 bases, with 15 bases between. Germline CDR1 is SGHRS and CDR2 is YFSETQ. CDR3 length: 15 residues. DNA of the CDR3: TGCGCCAGCAGCTTGAAGACAGGAGGTATGGAGACCCAGTACTTC. It yields the protein CASSLKTGGMETQYF. The complete variable domain, with remaining parts taken from reference TRBV5-1 and TRBJ2-5, reads KAGVTQTPRYLIKTRGQQVTLSCSPISGHRSVSWYQQTPGQGLQFLFEYFSETQRNKGNFPGRFSGRQFSNSRSEMNVSTLELGDSALYLCASSLKTGGMETQYFGPGTRLLVL.

This clone has just a few counts. The chain has TRBV7-6 and TRBJ2-3; D not resolved. This CDR3 spans 15 amino acids. Trimming removed 0 bases at V and 2 bases at J, with 9 bases between. CDR1 is SGHVS and CDR2 is FNYEAQ in the germline V gene. The CDR3, as DNA: TGTGCCAGCAGCTTAGCGGGCAGGAACACAGATACGCAGTATTTT. It specifies CASSLAGRNTDTQYF.

With regard to this clone: An end of the junction does not agree with germline; a read error may underlie this. The V gene is TRBV28, the J gene TRBJ2-6; D possibly corresponds to TRBD2 (6 bases). CDR3 length equals 17 residues. CDR1 is MDHEN, CDR2 SYDVKM, per germline. The CDR3 DNA reads as TGTGCCAGCAGGGGTGGCGGGGTCGCCTCTGGGGCCAACGGCCTGACTTTC. This gives the protein CASRGGGVASGANGLTF. Full variable domain (rest looked up from reference TRBV28 and TRBJ2-6): DVKVTQSSRYLVKRTGEKVFLECVQDMDHENMFWYRQDPGLGLRLIYFSYDVKMKEKGDIPEGYSVSREKKERFSLILESASTNQTSMYLCASRGGGVASGANGLTFGAGSRLTVL.

V usage is TRBV28 and J usage is TRBJ1-4, with 10 bases identical to TRBD1. The length of the CDR3 is 18 residues. With 2 bases clipped from V and 0 bases from J, the junction kept 6 bases outside the gene matches. CDR1 and CDR2 from the germline V gene are MDHEN and SYDVKM. As DNA, the CDR3 is TGTGCCAGCAGTTTAGTGGGACAGGGGATTGCAACTAATGAAAAACTGTTTTTT. Translated, it gives CASSLVGQGIATNEKLFF.

The chain links TRBV7-2 to TRBJ2-7, with TRBD1 identical over 9 bases. This CDR3 comprises 14 residues. From germline, CDR1 is SGHTA and CDR2 FQGNSA. V was pared by 5 bases and J by 4 bases, with 6 bases of the junction left unmatched. The CDR3 DNA follows: TGTGCCAGCAGCCCCCGGACAGGGGATTACGAGCAGTACTTC. Its translation: CASSPRTGDYEQYF.

The CDR3 protein is CASSLNPVTPLHF. The CDR3 DNA is TGCGCCAGCAGTCTCAACCCGGTAACACCCCTCCACTTT. The rearrangement uses TRBV23-1 and TRBJ1-6; D is uncertain. TRBV23-1 is assigned to the ORF class and has an uncertain function. Deletions cut 4 bases from V and 11 bases from J, with 12 bases between. This CDR3 has 13 amino acids.

This sequence joins TRBV27 and TRBJ1-2, with D possibly being TRBD1 (5 bases). The CDR3 runs 17 residues. V was cut by 0 bases and J by 8 bases, with 22 bases left in between. Germline CDR1 MNHEY, CDR2 SMNVEV (reference sequence). CDR3 in DNA: TGTGCCAGCAGTTTATCGGGGATTGACCGGCAGGGTAGAGGCTACACCTTC. Translated: CASSLSGIDRQGRGYTF.

The rearrangement links TRBV5-1 to TRBJ2-2; 8 bases line up with TRBD1. CDR3 size: 15 residues. V trimming: 4 bases; J trimming: 4 bases; junction bases outside the gene matches: 6. Germline loops: CDR1 SGHRS, CDR2 YFSETQ. The CDR3: CASSLGTGFTGELFF. In DNA, the CDR3 is TGCGCCAGCAGCCTGGGGACAGGCTTCACCGGGGAGCTGTTTTTT. The full variable domain, rest sourced from reference TRBV5-1 and TRBJ2-2, is KAGVTQTPRYLIKTRGQQVTLSCSPISGHRSVSWYQQTPGQGLQFLFEYFSETQRNKGNFPGRFSGRQFSNSRSEMNVSTLELGDSALYLCASSLGTGFTGELFFGEGSRLTVL.

The chain carries TRBV30 and TRBJ2-7; D is uncertain. This CDR3 comprises 11 residues. Germline loops: CDR1 GTSNPN, CDR2 SVGIG (reference sequence). Trimming removed 2 bases from V and 4 bases from J, with 6 bases in between. CDR3 coding DNA: TGTGCCTGGAGTATCAGGTACGAGCAGTACTTC. It codes for CAWSIRYEQYF.

The genes are TRBV13 and TRBJ2-1; 8 bases agree with TRBD2. V trimming: 4 bases; J trimming: 3 bases; junction bases outside the gene matches: 5. Per the germline V gene, CDR1 is PRHDT and CDR2 is FYEKMQ (reference sequence). This CDR3 has 15 residues. CDR3 DNA: TGTGCCAGCAGCTCCACTAGCGGAGGCTACAATGAGCAGTTCTTC. Translating it yields CASSSTSGGYNEQFF. Supplemented by reference TRBV13 and TRBJ2-1, the full variable domain reads AAGVIQSPRHLIKEKRETATLKCYPIPRHDTVYWYQQGPGQDPQFLISFYEKMQSDKGSIPDRFSAQQFSDYHSELNMSSLELGDSALYFCASSSTSGGYNEQFFGPGTRLTVL.

This chain uses TRBV15 with TRBJ1-6, with D possibly being TRBD1 (6 bases). Trimming stripped 1 base from V and 7 bases from J, with 20 bases between. Germline V gene sequence: CDR1 LNHNV, CDR2 YYDKDF (reference sequence). The CDR3 is 18 amino acids. The CDR3 is CATSRVGGRGYPNSPLHF. The CDR3 DNA follows: TGTGCCACCAGCAGAGTTGGGGGCAGGGGATATCCGAATTCACCCCTCCACTTT.

J is TRBJ2-1 and V is TRBV5-8; D is possibly TRBD2 (6 bases). V was shortened by 0 bases and J by 8 bases, with 9 bases between the two germline ends. The CDR3 contains 13 residues. Germline V gives CDR1 SGHTS, CDR2 YDEGEE. The CDR3 loop reads CASSLGLDYEQFF. CDR3 bases: TGTGCCAGCAGCTTGGGACTAGACTATGAGCAGTTCTTC.

V and J are TRBV5-1 and TRBJ2-1; D might be TRBD2 (7 bases). In germline, CDR1 is SGHRS, CDR2 YFSETQ. The V gene lost 1 base and the J gene lost 5 bases, with 13 bases spanning the gap. The CDR3 length is 15 residues. The chain's CDR3 is CASSLWGGGNNEQFF. The CDR3 region has the DNA TGCGCCAGCAGCTTGTGGGGGGGCGGTAACAATGAGCAGTTCTTC.

In its sample, this clone was seen once. The chain combines TRBV11-3 with TRBJ2-7; 14 nucleotides match TRBD2. Germline lookup yields CDR1 SGHNT and CDR2 YENEEA. The V and J ends lost 4 bases and 6 bases, in that order; junction bases with no gene match: 8. The CDR3 loop spans 16 amino acids. CDR3: CASSSGLAGGSGEQYF. CDR3 in DNA: TGTGCCAGCAGCTCTGGACTAGCGGGAGGATCAGGCGAGCAGTACTTC.

This clone was recorded a few times. The V call is TRBV4-1, the J call TRBJ2-7, with TRBD2 identical over 8 bases. Per the germline V gene, CDR1 is MGHRA and CDR2 is YSYEKL. V shed 4 bases, J shed 4 bases, and the junction held 9 bases outside the gene matches. This CDR3 comprises 15 residues. The CDR3, as DNA: TGCGCCAGCAGCCGAAATAGCGGGACCCTTTACGAGCAGTACTTC. This codes for CASSRNSGTLYEQYF.

The genes are TRBV21-1 and TRBJ2-2; TRBD2 is the table's D call and was not checked against the DNA. TRBV21-1 is recorded as a pseudogene. This CDR3 is built from 18 residues. The CDR3 region is CASRSACLAGGNTGELFF. In nucleotides, the CDR3 is TGTGCCAGCAGATCGGCCTGCCTAGCGGGAGGGAACACCGGGGAGCTGTTTTTT.

The chain couples TRBV28 to TRBJ1-1; tentative D call: TRBD1 (6 bases). Germline values: CDR1 MDHEN, CDR2 SYDVKM. The CDR3 sequence is 14 residues long. Deletions cut 7 bases from V and 5 bases from J, with 17 bases between. CDR3 residues: CASKLGGAGTEAFF. For the CDR3, the DNA is TGTGCCAGCAAACTAGGGGGGGCCGGTACTGAAGCTTTCTTT.

This chain connects TRBV5-6 to TRBJ2-7; 7 bases are shared with TRBD1. Germline CDR1 and CDR2: SGHDT and YYEEEE. V lost 1 base, J lost 0 bases, and 1 base stayed unmatched. The CDR3 consists of 14 residues. Written as DNA, the CDR3 is TGTGCCAGCAGCTTGACAGGGGTCTCCTACGAGCAGTACTTC. Translated, it gives CASSLTGVSYEQYF.

CDR3 in DNA: TGTGCCAGCAGCCTCCCTGGGGGGATTGAGCAGTTCTTC. Translated, it gives CASSLPGGIEQFF. The J gene is TRBJ2-1, the V gene TRBV7-2; a possible D gene is TRBD2 (6 bases). V was clipped by 5 bases and J by 9 bases, with 14 bases between them. CDR1 is SGHTA, CDR2 FQGNSA, per germline. This CDR3 spans 13 amino acids.

Of note for this clone: Sequence at one end of the junction differs from germline and may be a read error. The V call is TRBV9, the J call TRBJ2-6; possible D gene TRBD1, 5 bases. Germline V lookup: CDR1 SGDLS, CDR2 YYNGEE. CDR3 length: 17 residues. The chain's CDR3 is CASDKSGANSGANGLTF. The DNA of the CDR3 is TGTGCCAGCGATAAGTCGGGCGCTAACTCTGGGGCCAACGGCCTGACTTTC. The entire variable domain, with the rest obtained from reference TRBV9 and TRBJ2-6, is as follows: DSGVTQTPKHLITATGQRVTLRCSPRSGDLSVYWYQQSLDQGLQFLIQYYNGEERAKGNILERFSAQQFPDLHSELNLSSLELGDSALYFCASDKSGANSGANGLTFGAGSRLTVL.

V and J are TRBV18 and TRBJ1-4; a weak D match, TRBD1 (6 bases). Germline CDR1 is KGHSH and CDR2 is LQKENI. Trimming shortened V by 1 base and J by 5 bases, and 11 bases separated the two germline ends. The CDR3 is 15 residues long. The CDR3 nucleotides are TGTGCCAGCTCACCACGGGCAGGGGTAAATGAAAAACTGTTTTTT. This sequence encodes CASSPRAGVNEKLFF.

The chain employs TRBV7-8 and TRBJ1-3; D perhaps matches TRBD1 (6 bases). V gave up 3 bases and J gave up 4 bases, with 10 bases separating them. From germline, CDR1 is SGHVS and CDR2 FQNEAQ. This CDR3 is built from 14 residues. The CDR3 sequence is CASSLGGLGNTIYF. DNA of the CDR3: TGTGCCAGCAGCTTGGGGGGGCTCGGAAACACCATATATTTT.

This clone has more than one count but fewer than ten. The chain uses TRBV30 and TRBJ1-2; TRBD1 aligns across 8 bases. The V and J ends lost 4 bases and 8 bases, in that order; junction bases with no gene match: 15. This CDR3 has 15 amino acids. CDR1 is GTSNPN and CDR2 is SVGIG in the germline V gene (reference sequence). The DNA for the CDR3 is TGTGCCTGGACGACGGACAGGGCCAAGGGCGGAGGCTACACCTTC. Its translation: CAWTTDRAKGGGYTF.

V and J are TRBV7-3 and TRBJ1-6; the D gene is possibly TRBD1 (6 bases). This CDR3 contains 13 residues. Between the trimmed V and J ends, which lost 5 bases and 7 bases, there was a span of 9 bases. From germline, CDR1 is SGHTA and CDR2 FQGTGA. This CDR3 is CASSPQGNSPLHF. The CDR3 region has the DNA TGTGCCAGCAGCCCTCAGGGGAATTCACCCCTCCACTTT.